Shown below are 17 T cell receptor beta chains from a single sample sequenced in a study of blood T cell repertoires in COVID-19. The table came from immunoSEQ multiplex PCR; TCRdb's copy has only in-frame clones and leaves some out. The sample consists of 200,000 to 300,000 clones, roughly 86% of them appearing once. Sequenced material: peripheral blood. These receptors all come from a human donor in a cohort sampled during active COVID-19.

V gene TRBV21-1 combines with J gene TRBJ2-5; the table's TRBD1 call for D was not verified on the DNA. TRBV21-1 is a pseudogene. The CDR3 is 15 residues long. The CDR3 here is CASRRSQLPFLTQYF. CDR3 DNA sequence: TGTGCCAGCAGAAGATCACAGCTTCCATTCTTGACCCAGTACTTC.

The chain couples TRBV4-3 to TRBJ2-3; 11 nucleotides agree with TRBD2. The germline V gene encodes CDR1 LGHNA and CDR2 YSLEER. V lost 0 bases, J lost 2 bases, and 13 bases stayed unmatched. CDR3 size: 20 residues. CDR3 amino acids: CASSQDYMLAGGTSTDTQYF. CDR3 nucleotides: TGCGCCAGCAGCCAAGATTACATGCTAGCGGGGGGCACCTCCACAGATACGCAGTATTTT.

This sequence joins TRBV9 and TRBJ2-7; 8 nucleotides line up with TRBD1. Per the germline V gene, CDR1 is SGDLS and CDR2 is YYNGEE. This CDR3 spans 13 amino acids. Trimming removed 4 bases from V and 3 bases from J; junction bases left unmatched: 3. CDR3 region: CASSPGQGYEQYF. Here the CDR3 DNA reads TGTGCCAGCAGCCCCGGACAGGGCTACGAGCAGTACTTC. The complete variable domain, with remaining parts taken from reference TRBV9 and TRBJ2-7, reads DSGVTQTPKHLITATGQRVTLRCSPRSGDLSVYWYQQSLDQGLQFLIQYYNGEERAKGNILERFSAQQFPDLHSELNLSSLELGDSALYFCASSPGQGYEQYFGPGTRLTVT.

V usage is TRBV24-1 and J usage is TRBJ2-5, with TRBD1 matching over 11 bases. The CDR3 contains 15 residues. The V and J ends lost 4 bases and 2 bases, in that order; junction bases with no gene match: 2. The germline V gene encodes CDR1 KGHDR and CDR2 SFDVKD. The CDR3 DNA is TGTGCCACCAGTGACCGGGACAGGGGGCAAGAGACCCAGTACTTC. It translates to CATSDRDRGQETQYF.

CDR3 residues: CASRRDRERTYSGNTIYF. CDR3 bases: TGTGCCAGCCGACGGGACAGGGAGCGAACCTACTCTGGAAACACCATATATTTT. This sequence joins TRBV7-8 and TRBJ1-3; 9 positions agree with TRBD1. Trimming cost V 8 bases and J 0 bases; bases outside gene matches: 14. This CDR3 has 18 residues. The germline CDR1 and CDR2 sequences are SGHVS and FQNEAQ.

CDR3: CASSPRTSAYTGELFF. For the CDR3, the DNA is TGTGCCAGCAGCCCCAGGACTAGCGCCTACACCGGGGAGCTGTTTTTT. The chain uses TRBV9 and TRBJ2-2, with 9 positions matching TRBD2. The germline CDR1 and CDR2 sequences are SGDLS and YYNGEE. V trimming: 4 bases; J trimming: 3 bases; junction bases outside the gene matches: 7. CDR3 size: 16 residues.

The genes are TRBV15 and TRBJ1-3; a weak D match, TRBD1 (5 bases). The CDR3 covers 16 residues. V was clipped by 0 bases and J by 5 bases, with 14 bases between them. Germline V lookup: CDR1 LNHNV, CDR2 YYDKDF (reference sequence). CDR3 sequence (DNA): TGTGCCACCAGCAGAGACACCCCAGGGAGGAGAAACACCATATATTTT. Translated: CATSRDTPGRRNTIYF.

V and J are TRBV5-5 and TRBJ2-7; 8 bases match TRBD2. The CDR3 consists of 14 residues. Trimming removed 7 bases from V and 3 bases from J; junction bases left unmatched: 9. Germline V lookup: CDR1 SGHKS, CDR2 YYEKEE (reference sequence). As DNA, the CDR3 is TGTGCCAGCCGTAGGAGCCGGGAGGGCTACGAGCAGTACTTC. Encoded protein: CASRRSREGYEQYF.

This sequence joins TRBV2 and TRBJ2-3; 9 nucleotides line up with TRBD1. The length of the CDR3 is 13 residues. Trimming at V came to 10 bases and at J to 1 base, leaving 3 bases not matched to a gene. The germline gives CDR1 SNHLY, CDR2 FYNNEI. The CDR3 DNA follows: TGTGCCACCCGGACAGGGGGCACAGATACGCAGTATTTT. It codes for CATRTGGTDTQYF.

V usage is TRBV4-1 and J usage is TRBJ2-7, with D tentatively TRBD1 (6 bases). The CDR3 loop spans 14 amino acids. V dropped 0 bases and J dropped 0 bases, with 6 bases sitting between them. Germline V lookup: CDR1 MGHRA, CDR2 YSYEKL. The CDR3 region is CASSQEGHSYEQYF. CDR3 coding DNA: TGCGCCAGCAGCCAAGAGGGACACTCCTACGAGCAGTACTTC.

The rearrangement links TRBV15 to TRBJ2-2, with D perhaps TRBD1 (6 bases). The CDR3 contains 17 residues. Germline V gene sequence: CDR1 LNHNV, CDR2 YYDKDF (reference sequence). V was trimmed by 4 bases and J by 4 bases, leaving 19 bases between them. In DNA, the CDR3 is TGTGCCACCAGCATCCCGCTCGTGACAGGTTCCACCGGGGAGCTGTTTTTT. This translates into CATSIPLVTGSTGELFF.

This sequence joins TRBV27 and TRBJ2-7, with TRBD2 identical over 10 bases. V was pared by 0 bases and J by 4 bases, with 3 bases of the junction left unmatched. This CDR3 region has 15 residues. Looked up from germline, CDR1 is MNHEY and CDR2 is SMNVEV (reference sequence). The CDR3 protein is CASSLSPSGSYEQYF. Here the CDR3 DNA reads TGTGCCAGCAGTTTATCGCCTAGCGGGAGTTACGAGCAGTACTTC.

As DNA, the CDR3 is TGTGCCAGCAGTCCCAACGACAGGGGAAGACCCCTCCACTTT. This translates into CASSPNDRGRPLHF. The chain links TRBV6-5 to TRBJ1-6; TRBD1 matches 8 bases. CDR1 and CDR2 from the germline V gene are MNHEY and SVGAGI. The CDR3 runs 14 residues. Trimming removed 5 bases from V and 12 bases from J; junction bases left unmatched: 9.

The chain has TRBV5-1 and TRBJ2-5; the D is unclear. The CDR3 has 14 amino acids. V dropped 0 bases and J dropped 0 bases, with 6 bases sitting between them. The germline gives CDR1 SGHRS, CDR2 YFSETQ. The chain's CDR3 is CASSLGQNQETQYF. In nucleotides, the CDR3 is TGCGCCAGCAGCTTGGGTCAGAACCAAGAGACCCAGTACTTC.

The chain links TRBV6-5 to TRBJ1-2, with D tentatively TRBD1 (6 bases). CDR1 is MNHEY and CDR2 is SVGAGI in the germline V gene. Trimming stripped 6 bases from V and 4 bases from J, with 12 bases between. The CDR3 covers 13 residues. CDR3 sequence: CASSLGGLYGYTF. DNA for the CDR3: TGTGCCAGCAGCCTGGGGGGGCTCTATGGCTACACCTTC.

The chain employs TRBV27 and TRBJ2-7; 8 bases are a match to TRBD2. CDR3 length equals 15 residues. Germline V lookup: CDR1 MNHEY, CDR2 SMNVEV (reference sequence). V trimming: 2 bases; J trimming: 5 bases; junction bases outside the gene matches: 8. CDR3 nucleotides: TGTGCCAGCAGTTTAGGGGGACTAGGCACTCACGAGCAGTACTTC. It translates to CASSLGGLGTHEQYF.

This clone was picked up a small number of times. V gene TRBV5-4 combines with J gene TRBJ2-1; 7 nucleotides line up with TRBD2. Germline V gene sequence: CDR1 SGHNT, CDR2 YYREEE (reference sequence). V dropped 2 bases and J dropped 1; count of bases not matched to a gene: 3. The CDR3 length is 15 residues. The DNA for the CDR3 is TGTGCCAGCAGCTTAGAGGGAGGGTCCTACAATGAGCAGTTCTTC. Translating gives CASSLEGGSYNEQFF.